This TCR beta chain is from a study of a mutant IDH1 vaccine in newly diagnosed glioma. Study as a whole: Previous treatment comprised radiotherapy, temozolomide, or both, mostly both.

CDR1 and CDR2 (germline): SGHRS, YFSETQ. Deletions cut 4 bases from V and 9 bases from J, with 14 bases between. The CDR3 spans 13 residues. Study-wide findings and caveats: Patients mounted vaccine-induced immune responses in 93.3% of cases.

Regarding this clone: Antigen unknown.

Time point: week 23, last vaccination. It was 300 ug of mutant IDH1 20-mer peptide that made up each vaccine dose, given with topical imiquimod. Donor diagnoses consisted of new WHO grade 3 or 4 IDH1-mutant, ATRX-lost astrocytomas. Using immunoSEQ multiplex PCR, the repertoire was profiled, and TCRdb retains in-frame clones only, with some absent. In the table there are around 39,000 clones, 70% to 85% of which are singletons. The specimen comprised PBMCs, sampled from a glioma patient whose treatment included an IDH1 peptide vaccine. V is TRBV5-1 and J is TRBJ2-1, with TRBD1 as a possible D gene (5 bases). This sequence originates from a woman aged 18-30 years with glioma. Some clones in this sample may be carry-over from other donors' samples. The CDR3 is CASSVTVVLEQFF. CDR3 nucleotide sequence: TGCGCCAGCAGCGTGACAGTCGTCCTTGAGCAGTTCTTC.